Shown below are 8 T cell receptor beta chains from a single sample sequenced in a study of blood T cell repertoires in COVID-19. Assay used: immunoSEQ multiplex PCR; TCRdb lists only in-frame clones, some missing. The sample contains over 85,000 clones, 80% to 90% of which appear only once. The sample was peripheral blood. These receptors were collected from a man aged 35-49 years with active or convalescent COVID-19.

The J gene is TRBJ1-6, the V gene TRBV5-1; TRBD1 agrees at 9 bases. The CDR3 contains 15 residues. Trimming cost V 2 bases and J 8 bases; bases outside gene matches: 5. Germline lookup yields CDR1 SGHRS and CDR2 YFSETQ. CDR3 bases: TGCGCCAGCAGCTTTGATGGACAGGGGTATTCACCCCTCCACTTT. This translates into CASSFDGQGYSPLHF. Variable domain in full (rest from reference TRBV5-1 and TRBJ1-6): KAGVTQTPRYLIKTRGQQVTLSCSPISGHRSVSWYQQTPGQGLQFLFEYFSETQRNKGNFPGRFSGRQFSNSRSEMNVSTLELGDSALYLCASSFDGQGYSPLHFGNGTRLTVT.

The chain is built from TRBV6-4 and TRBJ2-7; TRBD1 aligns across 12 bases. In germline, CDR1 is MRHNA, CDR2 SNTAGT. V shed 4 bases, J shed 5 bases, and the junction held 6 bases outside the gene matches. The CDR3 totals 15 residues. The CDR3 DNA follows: TGTGCCAGCAGTGCTCCGGGACAGGGGGCCCACGAGCAGTACTTC. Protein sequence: CASSAPGQGAHEQYF.

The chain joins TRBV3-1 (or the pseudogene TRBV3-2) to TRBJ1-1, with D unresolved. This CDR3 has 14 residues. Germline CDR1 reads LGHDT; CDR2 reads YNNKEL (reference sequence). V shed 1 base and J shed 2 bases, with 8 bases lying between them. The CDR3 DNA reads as TGTGCCAGCAGCCAAGGACGACACAACACTGAAGCTTTCTTT. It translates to CASSQGRHNTEAFF.

DNA for the CDR3: TGTGCCAGCAGCTTAGGGGGGGTCTCCTACAATGAGCAGTTCTTC. Translated, it gives CASSLGGVSYNEQFF. The chain recombines TRBV7-3 with TRBJ2-1; 7 nucleotides align to TRBD2. Losses at the gene ends were 2 bases for V and 0 bases for J; bases not matched to a gene: 1. From germline, CDR1 is SGHTA and CDR2 FQGTGA. The CDR3 loop spans 15 amino acids. Complete variable domain (other parts from reference TRBV7-3 and TRBJ2-1): GAGVSQTPSNKVTEKGKYVELRCDPISGHTALYWYRQSLGQGPEFLIYFQGTGAADDSGLPNDRFFAVRPEGSVSTLKIQRTERGDSAVYLCASSLGGVSYNEQFFGPGTRLTVL.

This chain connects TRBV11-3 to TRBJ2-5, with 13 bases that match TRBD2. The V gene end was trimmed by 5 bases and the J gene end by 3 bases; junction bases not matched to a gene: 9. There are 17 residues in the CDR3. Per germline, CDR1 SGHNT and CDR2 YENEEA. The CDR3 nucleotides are TGTGCCAGCAGCCCCCGGACTAGCGGGGGCACTAAAGAGACCCAGTACTTC. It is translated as CASSPRTSGGTKETQYF.

As DNA, the CDR3 is TGTGCCAGCAGCCAGGACAGGAACACTGAAGCTTTCTTT. It encodes CASSQDRNTEAFF. The V gene is TRBV4-2, the J gene TRBJ1-1, with D maybe TRBD1 (6 bases). CDR1 and CDR2 from the germline V gene are LGHNA and YNFKEQ. V lost 3 bases, J lost 1 base, and 6 bases lay in between. The CDR3 length is 13 residues.

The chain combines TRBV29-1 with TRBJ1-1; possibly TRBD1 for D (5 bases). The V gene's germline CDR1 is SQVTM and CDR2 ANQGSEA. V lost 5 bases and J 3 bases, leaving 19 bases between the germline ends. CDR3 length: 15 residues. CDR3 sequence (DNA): TGCAGCGTTCAGCACCGACAGAAAAAGGACACTGAAGCTTTCTTT. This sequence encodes CSVQHRQKKDTEAFF.

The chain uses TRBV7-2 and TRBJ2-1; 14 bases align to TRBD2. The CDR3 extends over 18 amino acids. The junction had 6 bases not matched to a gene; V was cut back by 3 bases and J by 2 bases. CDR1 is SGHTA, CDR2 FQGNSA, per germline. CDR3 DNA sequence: TGTGCCAGCAGCTTCCCCGAGACTAGCGGGGGGGCCTACAATGAGCAGTTCTTC. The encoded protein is CASSFPETSGGAYNEQFF.